This T cell receptor beta chain was recovered during a study of CD8 T cells in Susac syndrome. A quantity of about 0.45 to 1 ug RNA underwent reverse transcription using random hexamers. Each CDR3 protein gets one entry after TCRdb re-called the immunoSEQ multiplex PCR reads with MiXCR. The repertoire holds approximately 190,000 distinct CDR3 sequences, with roughly 95% as singletons. The CDR3 contains 15 residues. Per the germline V gene, CDR1 is LGHNA and CDR2 is YNFKEQ. With 1 base removed from V and 0 bases from J, the gap between germline ends came to 8 bases. Material for sequencing was CD4+ T cells from PBMCs. This TCR was sampled from a human donor with Susac syndrome. The chain has TRBV4-2 and TRBJ2-3; D gene uncertain. This CDR3 reads CASSQGSGSTDTQYF. The CDR3, as DNA: TGTGCCAGCAGCCAAGGGTCCGGGAGCACAGATACGCAGTATTTT.